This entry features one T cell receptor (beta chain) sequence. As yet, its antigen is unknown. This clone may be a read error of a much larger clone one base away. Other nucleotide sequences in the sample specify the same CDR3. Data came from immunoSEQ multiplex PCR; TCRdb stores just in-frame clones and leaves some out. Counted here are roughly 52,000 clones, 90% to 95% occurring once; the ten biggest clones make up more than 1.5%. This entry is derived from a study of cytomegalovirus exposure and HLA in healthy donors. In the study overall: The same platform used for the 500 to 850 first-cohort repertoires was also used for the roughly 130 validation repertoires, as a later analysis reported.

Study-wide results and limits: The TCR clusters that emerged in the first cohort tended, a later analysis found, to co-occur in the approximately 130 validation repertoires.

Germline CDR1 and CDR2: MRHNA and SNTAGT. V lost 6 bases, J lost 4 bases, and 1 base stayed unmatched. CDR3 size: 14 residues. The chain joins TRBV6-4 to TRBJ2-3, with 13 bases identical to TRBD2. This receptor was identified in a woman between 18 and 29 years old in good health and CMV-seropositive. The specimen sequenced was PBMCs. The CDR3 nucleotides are TGTGCCAGCAGCGGGACTAGCGGGGCAGATACGCAGTATTTT. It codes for CASSGTSGADTQYF.